Here is one T cell receptor (beta chain) with its context. Antigen unknown. This specimen belongs to a study of T cell repertoires in cytomegalovirus infection. MiXCR was run by TCRdb on the reads, yielding one entry per CDR3 protein. Among a few hundred thousand distinct CDR3 sequences, 25% to 30% were seen once, and the ten largest hold over 15%. Broader study findings: Pooled public TCR beta family frequency picked out CMV carriers with the relevant HLA. HLA-C-restricted CMV-specific TCR beta clonotypes were dominant in the ex vivo response.

The TCR originated in a human donor in good health (CMV status not recorded). Some clones in this sample may be carry-over from other donors' samples. This specimen consisted of cultured PBMCs, obtained from culture after CMV antigen stimulation.

Here the CDR3 reads CASSRASGGPPETQYF. In DNA, the CDR3 is TGTGCCAGCAGCCGCGCTAGCGGGGGCCCTCCGGAGACCCAGTACTTC. This rearrangement joins TRBV5-4 to TRBJ2-5; 10 nucleotides agree with TRBD2. V shed 4 bases and J 5 bases; nucleotides not matched to a gene: 11. The CDR3 runs 16 residues. Per germline, CDR1 SGHNT and CDR2 YYREEE (reference sequence).